The 16 T cell receptor beta chains reported below all come from one sample, sequenced in a study of regulatory T cells in long-lasting Graves disease. Time point: newly diagnosed GD, antithyroid drugs for less than 3 months. The authors made the TCR library using RNA they extracted from PBMCs. Construction of TCR beta libraries relied on iRepertoire HTBI primers and on Arm-PCR targeting CDR3 regions. MiXCR, run by TCRdb on the multiplex PCR reads, gives a single entry per CDR3 protein. The data hold more than 450,000 distinct CDR3 sequences, with about 12% observed a single time. The same sample was also studied in work on T cells in Graves' hyperthyroidism and ophthalmopathy.

Sequences were derived from peripheral blood mononuclear cells (PBMCs), sampled at new diagnosis, from a patient treated with antithyroid drugs. These receptors all stem from a woman aged 25 to 39 with Graves disease.

This clonotype has a count of ten or more. The rearrangement joins TRBV10-3 to TRBJ2-7; TRBD2 aligns across 8 bases. CDR1 is ENHRY and CDR2 is SYGVKD in the germline V gene. V dropped 6 bases and J dropped 3; count of bases not matched to a gene: 7. CDR3 length: 14 amino acids. Here the CDR3 reads CAISLAGKNYEQYF. The CDR3 bases are TGTGCCATCAGCCTAGCGGGTAAGAACTACGAGCAGTACTTC.

This clonotype was recorded at least ten times. The chain recombines TRBV18 with TRBJ1-1; D remains ambiguous. Germline V gene sequence: CDR1 KGHSH, CDR2 LQKENI. There are 14 residues in the CDR3. V was pared by 1 base and J by 4 bases, with 10 bases between. The CDR3 region has the DNA TGTGCCAGCTCACCACGGCAGGCACCCACTGAAGCTTTCTTT. This gives the protein CASSPRQAPTEAFF.

This clonotype came up many times. The chain has TRBV6-1 and TRBJ1-5; tentatively, D is TRBD1 (6 bases). CDR3 length equals 19 residues. V gave up 5 bases and J gave up 0 bases, with 23 bases separating them. Germline CDR1 is MNHNS and CDR2 is SASEGT. The DNA of the CDR3 is TGTGCCAGCAGTAGCCTCGGGGGGGCGCGGGGATATAGCAATCAGCCCCAGCATTTT. It codes for CASSSLGGARGYSNQPQHF.

This clonotype was detected many times. CDR3 sequence: CASSVLGSGNTIYF. The DNA for the CDR3 is TGTGCCAGCAGTGTTCTGGGCTCTGGAAACACCATATATTTT. V usage is TRBV2 and J usage is TRBJ1-3; no clear D. CDR1 is SNHLY and CDR2 is FYNNEI in the germline V gene. Deletions cut 4 bases from V and 0 bases from J, with 7 bases between. The CDR3 extends over 14 amino acids.

This clonotype showed up many times. The V gene is TRBV10-3, the J gene TRBJ2-3; perhaps TRBD2 as D (5 bases). V lost 6 bases and J lost 2, with 18 bases in between. Per germline, CDR1 ENHRY and CDR2 SYGVKD. This CDR3 comprises 16 residues. CDR3 in DNA: TGTGCCATCAGCACGACCTTCGGGGTGAACACAGATACGCAGTATTTT. Its translation: CAISTTFGVNTDTQYF.

This clonotype was detected ten times or more. This rearrangement joins TRBV28 to TRBJ2-4; tentatively, D is TRBD2 (6 bases). This CDR3 spans 12 amino acids. CDR1 and CDR2 from the germline V gene are MDHEN and SYDVKM. Trimming left V 6 bases short and J 13 bases short, with 16 bases between. CDR3 loop: CASSVVGGRQYF. DNA for the CDR3: TGTGCCAGCAGCGTCGTCGGGGGAAGACAGTACTTC.

The chain employs TRBV28 and TRBJ2-7; 9 bases line up with TRBD1. V trimming: 5 bases; J trimming: 1 base; junction bases outside the gene matches: 9. Germline CDR1 and CDR2: MDHEN and SYDVKM. This CDR3 comprises 16 residues. Here the CDR3 reads CASSPYRGRWSYEQYF. CDR3 sequence (DNA): TGTGCCAGCAGTCCTTACAGGGGGCGCTGGTCCTACGAGCAGTACTTC.

The V and J genes are TRBV25-1 and TRBJ2-3, with a tentative D call TRBD1 (6 bases). From germline, CDR1 is MGHDK and CDR2 SYGVNS. V gave up 4 bases and J gave up 2 bases, with 7 bases separating them. CDR3 length equals 13 residues. The CDR3 here is CASSGDNTDTQYF. The CDR3 DNA is TGTGCCAGCAGTGGGGACAACACAGATACGCAGTATTTT. Supplemented by reference TRBV25-1 and TRBJ2-3, the full variable domain reads EADIYQTPRYLVIGTGKKITLECSQTMGHDKMYWYQQDPGMELHLIHYSYGVNSTEKGDLSSESTVSRIRTEHFPLTLESARPSHTSQYLCASSGDNTDTQYFGPGTRLTVL.

This chain connects TRBV5-1 to TRBJ2-5; D remains unclear. CDR3 size: 14 residues. Germline assignment: CDR1 SGHRS and CDR2 YFSETQ. V lost 0 bases, J lost 0 bases, and 6 bases lay in between. The CDR3 reads CASSLGRDQETQYF. In nucleotides, the CDR3 is TGCGCCAGCAGCTTGGGTCGGGACCAAGAGACCCAGTACTTC.

The chain combines TRBV5-4 with TRBJ2-2; perhaps TRBD2 as D (5 bases). CDR3 length: 12 residues. V gave up 5 bases and J gave up 9 bases, with 11 bases separating them. Per germline, CDR1 SGHNT and CDR2 YYREEE (reference sequence). The CDR3 bases are TGTGCCAGCAGAGGCGAGGGAAGGGAGCTGTTTTTT. It yields the protein CASRGEGRELFF.

In this sample, this clonotype turned up many times. The germline gene is not matched at one end of the junction; a read error may be the cause. The gene calls are TRBV3-1 and TRBJ1-2; no definite D call. This CDR3 region has 16 residues. The germline V gene encodes CDR1 LGHDT and CDR2 YNNKEL (reference sequence). In DNA form, the CDR3 reads TGTGCCAGCAGCCAACGGCAATCGGGAGGAAGGACCCCATCGGCCTTC. This sequence encodes CASSQRQSGGRTPSAF.

The chain uses TRBV6-2 or TRBV6-3 and TRBJ1-5, with a tentative D call TRBD1 (5 bases). Trimming stripped 6 bases from V and 9 bases from J, with 12 bases between. This CDR3 has 12 residues. From germline, CDR1 is MNHEY and CDR2 SVGEGT. The CDR3 is CASREWGRPQHF. DNA for the CDR3: TGTGCCAGCAGAGAATGGGGACGGCCCCAGCATTTT.

This clonotype was seen ten or more times. The chain uses TRBV7-9 and TRBJ2-7; D may match TRBD1 or TRBD2 (6 bases each). The CDR3 sequence is 13 residues long. The V and J ends lost 7 bases and 1 base respectively, with 11 bases between them. Germline lookup yields CDR1 SEHNR and CDR2 FQNEAQ (reference sequence). The CDR3 nucleotides read TGTGCCAGCACCGGGGGCATATCCTACGAGCAGTACTTC. This sequence encodes CASTGGISYEQYF.

The rearrangement links TRBV20-1 to TRBJ1-4, with 8 bases matching TRBD1. Trimming cost V 6 bases and J 8 bases; bases outside gene matches: 8. CDR3 length equals 13 residues. Germline CDR1 DFQATT, CDR2 SNEGSKA (reference sequence). DNA for the CDR3: TGCAGTGCCCAGGACAGGGTGGGGGAAAAACTGTTTTTT. This sequence encodes CSAQDRVGEKLFF.

This clonotype was counted only a few times. Here the CDR3 reads CASSPKRLAGSTGELFF. The CDR3 DNA sequence: TGTGCCAGCAGCCCGAAGCGGCTAGCGGGAAGCACCGGGGAGCTGTTTTTT. The rearrangement uses TRBV7-8 and TRBJ2-2, with 9 bases identical to TRBD2. This CDR3 comprises 17 residues. J lost 4 bases, V lost 5 bases, and 11 bases had no gene match. The V gene's germline CDR1 is SGHVS and CDR2 FQNEAQ.

This clonotype was observed at least ten times. The chain carries TRBV18 and TRBJ1-6, with D tentatively TRBD1 (6 bases). There are 14 residues in the CDR3. V lost 3 bases and J lost 9, with 12 bases in between. CDR1 KGHSH and CDR2 LQKENI come from the germline V gene. The CDR3 DNA reads as TGTGCCAGCTCACCTTCGGGGGGCGGTTCACCCCTCCACTTT. Protein sequence: CASSPSGGGSPLHF.